This T cell receptor (beta chain) was recorded in a study of shared clonotypes between healthy human individuals. Some clones are missing from TCRdb's copy, which holds only in-frame ones; the method was immunoSEQ multiplex PCR. Of more than 2,000,000 clones listed, just over 90% are singletons. Germline V gene lookup returns CDR1 SGHAT and CDR2 FQNNGV. The CDR3 contains 16 residues. J gave up 2 bases and V 5 bases, and 9 bases lay outside the gene matches. The genes are TRBV11-2 and TRBJ2-7; 10 nucleotides line up with TRBD1. The material sequenced was naive CD4+ T cells from PBMCs. Subset indicated: CD45RA+ positively selected. This clonotype was obtained from a man aged 18 to 30 in good health. Some clones in this sample may be carry-over from other donors' samples. CDR3 residues: CASSPQRQGATYEQYF. CDR3 nucleotides: TGTGCCAGCAGCCCCCAGCGACAGGGGGCCACCTACGAGCAGTACTTC.